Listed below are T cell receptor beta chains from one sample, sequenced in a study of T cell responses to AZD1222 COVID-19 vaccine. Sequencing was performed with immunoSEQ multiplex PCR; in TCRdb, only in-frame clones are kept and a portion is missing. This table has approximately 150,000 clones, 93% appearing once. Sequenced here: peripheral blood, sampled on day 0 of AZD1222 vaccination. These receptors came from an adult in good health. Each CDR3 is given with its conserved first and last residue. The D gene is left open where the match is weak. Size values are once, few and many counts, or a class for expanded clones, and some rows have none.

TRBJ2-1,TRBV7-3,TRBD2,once,TGTGCCAGCAGCCATCAAGCGGGAGGGTACTACAATGAGCAGTTCTTC,CASSHQAGGYYNEQFF
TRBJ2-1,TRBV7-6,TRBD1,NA,TGTGCCAGCAGCCCCGACAGGGCGAGGGATGAGCAGTTCTTC,CASSPDRARDEQFF
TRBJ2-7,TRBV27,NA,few,TGTGCCAGCAGTCCCTCCTACGAGCAGTACTTC,CASSPSYEQYF
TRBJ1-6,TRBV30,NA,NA,TGTGCCTGGAGTGTAACGACAGGCTTTAATTCACCCCTCCACTTT,CAWSVTTGFNSPLHF
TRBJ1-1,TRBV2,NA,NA,TGTGCCAGCACTGCGAACACTGAAGCTTTCTTT,CASTANTEAFF
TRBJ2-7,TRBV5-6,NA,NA,TGTGCCAGCAGCCTGGGAGTGCAGGAGCAGTACTTC,CASSLGVQEQYF
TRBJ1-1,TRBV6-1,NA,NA,TGTGCCAGCAGTGAAGCGGCGGTGCTGTCGGGGGGGGTGAACACTGAAGCTTTCTTT,CASSEAAVLSGGVNTEAFF
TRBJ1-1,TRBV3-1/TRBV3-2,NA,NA,TGTGCCAGCAGCCAGGGTTACAGGGTCAGTATAGGGGCTTTCTTT,CASSQGYRVSIGAFF
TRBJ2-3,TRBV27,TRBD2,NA,TGTGCCACCCAACGGGCGGGGGGTACAGATACGCAGTATTTT,CATQRAGGTDTQYF
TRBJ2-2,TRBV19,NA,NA,TGTGCCAGTAGTCCCGACTCAGGCCCGAACACCGGGGAGCTGTTTTTT,CASSPDSGPNTGELFF
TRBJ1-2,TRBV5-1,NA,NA,TGCGCCAGCAGTCGCGGGTCTGCCCTGCCCCTTAATGGCTACACCTTC,CASSRGSALPLNGYTF
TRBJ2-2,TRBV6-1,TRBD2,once,TGTGCCAGCAGTGAAGGACCTAGGGGACTAGCGGGAGGCAACACCGGGGAGCTGTTTTTT,CASSEGPRGLAGGNTGELFF
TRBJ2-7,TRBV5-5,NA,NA,TGTGCCAGCAGCTCTACGCAGGTGGGACCTTACTTC,CASSSTQVGPYF
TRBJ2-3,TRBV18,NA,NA,TGTGCCAGCTCACCACCGCCAAACACAGATACGCAGTATTTT,CASSPPPNTDTQYF
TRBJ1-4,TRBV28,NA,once,TGTGCCAGCCGACGCCTGGATACGGGGGGAAGGGTAACTAATGAAAAACTGTTTTTT,CASRRLDTGGRVTNEKLFF
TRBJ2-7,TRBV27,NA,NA,TGTGCCAGCAGTCCTACCCCTTTTTCGGGATCCTACGAGCAGTACTTC,CASSPTPFSGSYEQYF
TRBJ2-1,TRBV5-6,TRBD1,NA,TGTGCCAGCACCCAAGGCCAGGGGGCAGGCAATGAGCAGTTCTTC,CASTQGQGAGNEQFF
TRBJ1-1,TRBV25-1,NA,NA,TGTGCCAGCAGTGAAGGGGGGTTAAAGGCTGAAGCTTTCTTT,CASSEGGLKAEAFF
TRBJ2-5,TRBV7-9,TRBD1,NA,TGTGCCAGCAGCCGGACAGGGAACCAAGAGACCCAGTACTTC,CASSRTGNQETQYF
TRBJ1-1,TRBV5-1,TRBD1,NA,TGCGCCAGCAGCTCACAGGGGGTGCTTGAAGCTTTCTTT,CASSSQGVLEAFF
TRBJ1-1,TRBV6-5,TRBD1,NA,TGTGCCAGCAGTTACACAGGGGCTGAAGCTTTCTTT,CASSYTGAEAFF
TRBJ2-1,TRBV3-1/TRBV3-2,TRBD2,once,TGTGCCAGCAGCCAATATGAGCGGGGCTACAATGAGCAGTTCTTC,CASSQYERGYNEQFF
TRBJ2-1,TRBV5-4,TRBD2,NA,TGTGCCAGCAGCTTGAAGGGACTATGGGATGAGCAGTTCTTC,CASSLKGLWDEQFF
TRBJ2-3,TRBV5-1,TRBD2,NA,TGCGCCAGCAGCTTGCGGGGGGGCGATACGCAGTATTTT,CASSLRGGDTQYF
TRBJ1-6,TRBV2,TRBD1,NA,TGTGCCAGCAGTCAACTGGGACAGGGAGGTTCACCCCTCCACTTT,CASSQLGQGGSPLHF
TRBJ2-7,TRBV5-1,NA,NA,TGCGCCAGCAGCTTGAATAGAGACGAGCAGTACTTC,CASSLNRDEQYF
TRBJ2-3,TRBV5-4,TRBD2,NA,TGTGCCAGCAGCTTGGGAGCGGGGATCACAGATACGCAGTATTTT,CASSLGAGITDTQYF
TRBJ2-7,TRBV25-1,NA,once,TGTGCCAGCAGTGAAGGGCTCTCCTACGAGCAGTACTTC,CASSEGLSYEQYF
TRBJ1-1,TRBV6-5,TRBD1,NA,TGTGCCAGCAGTCAAAGGGACAGGACGAACACTGAAGCTTTCTTT,CASSQRDRTNTEAFF
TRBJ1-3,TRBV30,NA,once,TGTGCCTGGAGTGTGGTACAGTCTGGAAACACCATATATTTT,CAWSVVQSGNTIYF
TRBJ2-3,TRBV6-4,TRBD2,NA,TGTGCCAGCAGGCCCCCTGGGGGGGGGTGCACAGATACGCAGTATTTT,CASRPPGGGCTDTQYF
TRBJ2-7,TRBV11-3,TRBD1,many,TGTGCCAGCAGCTTCACGGGGGAGGGACAGGGAAAGTCCTTC,CASSFTGEGQGKSF
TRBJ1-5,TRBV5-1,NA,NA,TGCGCCAGCAGCCCGACGGACCCGAAATATCAGCCCCAGCATTTT,CASSPTDPKYQPQHF
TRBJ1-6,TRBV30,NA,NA,TGTGCCTGGAGTGTGGGCTTTTCAGGCGGTAATTCACCCCTCCACTTT,CAWSVGFSGGNSPLHF
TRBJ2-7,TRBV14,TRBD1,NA,TGTGCCAGCACCAACCGGGACAGGGGTTACGAGCAGTACTTC,CASTNRDRGYEQYF
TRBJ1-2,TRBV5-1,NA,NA,TGCGCCAGCAGCTTGGGGACCTATGAGAGGCTAAACTATGGCTACACCTTC,CASSLGTYERLNYGYTF
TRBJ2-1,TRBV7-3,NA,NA,TGTGCCAGCAGCTTAAGGACTTACAATGAGCAGTTCTTC,CASSLRTYNEQFF
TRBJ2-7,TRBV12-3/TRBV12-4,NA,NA,TGTGCCAGCAGACTCAGCCCTTCCTACGAGCAGTACTTC,CASRLSPSYEQYF
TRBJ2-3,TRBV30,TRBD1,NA,TGTGCCTGGAGTCGACAGGGTGGCACAGATACGCAGTATTTT,CAWSRQGGTDTQYF
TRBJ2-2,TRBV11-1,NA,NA,TGTGCCAGCAGCTTAGGGGGACATTCGAACACCGGGGAGCTGTTTTTT,CASSLGGHSNTGELFF
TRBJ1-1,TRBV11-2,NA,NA,TGTGCCAGCAGCTTAAGGAGGGACACTGAAGCTTTCTTT,CASSLRRDTEAFF
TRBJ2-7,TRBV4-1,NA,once,TGCGCCAGCAGCTATCAGGACGGAACCTACGAGCAGTACTTC,CASSYQDGTYEQYF
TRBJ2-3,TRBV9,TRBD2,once,TGTGCCAGCAGCCCCAATACGGGACTAGTAACAGATACGCAGTATTTT,CASSPNTGLVTDTQYF